This is a list of T cell receptor beta chains from one sample in a study of identical twins. Via MiXCR, TCRdb re-called the 5' RACE reads, giving one row per CDR3 protein. The sample holds more than 600,000 distinct CDR3 sequences, roughly 18% seen once. This sample was shared with a second study, whose subject was T cells expressing NK-cell markers.

Sequences were obtained from PBMCs. The source of these receptors is a woman aged 18 to 35 in good health. Both conserved end residues are trimmed from each CDR3. Fields, in order: J gene, V gene, CDR3 protein.

TRBJ2-3	TRBV12-3/TRBV12-4	ASHRGGDTQY
TRBJ2-7	TRBV6-2/TRBV6-3	ASSAGLRYEQY
TRBJ2-3	TRBV12-3/TRBV12-4	ASSPGTGLRGDTQY
TRBJ2-5	TRBV6-1	ASSPVSGGQETQY
TRBJ2-6	TRBV6-1	ASTTISGANVLT
TRBJ2-7	TRBV6-1	ASGKSGRSTYEQY
TRBJ1-3	TRBV12-3/TRBV12-4	ASSLGVPSGNTIY
TRBJ2-5	TRBV20-1	STTPRDSQETQY
TRBJ1-5	TRBV12-3/TRBV12-4	ASEPGTGYQPQH
TRBJ2-7	TRBV6-5	ASSYAGTAPYEQY
TRBJ2-1	TRBV18	ASCRDPTNEQF
TRBJ2-3	TRBV7-2	ASSWDPLATQY
TRBJ2-6	TRBV6-2/TRBV6-3	ASSKGRSGANVLT
TRBJ2-3	TRBV5-1	ASSFEGRGDTQY
TRBJ1-5	TRBV4-3	ASSQETGQGNQPQH
TRBJ2-7	TRBV7-9	ASSQRQGGEQY
TRBJ2-1	TRBV7-9	ASSPGQGRNEQF
TRBJ2-1	TRBV30	AWSVRWDLSYNEQF
TRBJ2-5	TRBV5-6	ASSLLAGGLETQY
TRBJ1-2	TRBV15	ATSGRTGGYGYT
TRBJ2-7	TRBV6-2/TRBV6-3	ASSYATGLPYEQY
TRBJ2-7	TRBV6-5	ASSYSSAYTYEQY
TRBJ2-5	TRBV20-1	SASLPGVKTQY
TRBJ2-7	TRBV5-1	ASSPRTGVYYEQY
TRBJ2-7	TRBV15	ATSQQNKFQQY
TRBJ2-1	TRBV12-3/TRBV12-4	ASSPPTTPYNEQF
TRBJ2-3	TRBV10-3	AITSRTGQDTQY
TRBJ2-2	TRBV20-1	SARSPQRAGELF
TRBJ2-1	TRBV20-1	SARGPSGGDNEQF
TRBJ2-3	TRBV12-3/TRBV12-4	ASSLETSGGALGLDTQY
TRBJ2-1	TRBV23-1	ASSQESTHTYNEQF
TRBJ1-1	TRBV7-9	ASSFRDRDTEAF
TRBJ1-2	TRBV6-5	ASSYVFQGGYT
TRBJ1-3	TRBV29-1	SVGGETGFIY
TRBJ1-2	TRBV18	ASSPEGGTGGYT
TRBJ2-7	TRBV5-1	ASSLRQYEQY
TRBJ2-5	TRBV10-3	AISATSSGETQY